Each of the 8 T cell receptor beta chains below was sequenced from the same sample in a study of blood T cells in healthy people across ages. Primed by a sample-barcoded 5' primer and a J-beta primer mix, a second PCR proceeded for about 7 to 11 cycles. Each CDR3 protein gets one entry after TCRdb re-called the 5' RACE reads with MiXCR. The data contain 650,000 to 1,000,000 distinct CDR3 sequences, roughly 40% of them singletons. Sequencing was carried out using blood. The receptors shown here come from a man younger than 35 in good health.

The gene calls are TRBV27 and TRBJ1-2, with D unresolved. The CDR3 consists of 13 residues. The ends were cut back, 0 bases at V and 8 bases at J, with 10 bases in the middle. Germline CDR1 reads MNHEY; CDR2 reads SMNVEV (reference sequence). The CDR3 DNA sequence: TGTGCCAGCAGTTTATCGGGGAGCCACGGCTACACCTTC. It translates to CASSLSGSHGYTF.

This clonotype was observed a few times. CDR3 DNA sequence: TGTGCCAGCAGCCGCTCGACCAGCGGGGAGTATGAGACCCAGTACTTC. Translated: CASSRSTSGEYETQYF. V usage is TRBV3-1 and J usage is TRBJ2-7; TRBD2 aligns across 7 bases. Judging by the DNA end, TRBJ2-5 fits better; the J call may be wrong. Looked up from germline, CDR1 is LGHDT and CDR2 is YNNKEL (reference sequence). CDR3 length: 16 amino acids.

DNA for the CDR3: TGTGCCAGCAGCTCCAAGGCCCCACCAAGCGAGACCCAGTTCTTC. It encodes CASSSKAPPSETQFF. The chain has TRBV11-2 and TRBJ2-1; no reliable D call. The CDR3 has 15 residues. The ends were cut back, 4 bases at V and 13 bases at J, with 23 bases in the middle. Germline lookup yields CDR1 SGHAT and CDR2 FQNNGV.

About this clonotype: An end of the junction does not agree with germline; a read error may underlie this. J is TRBJ2-7 and V is TRBV4-2, with 8 bases lining up with TRBD1. The CDR3 has 15 residues. Germline lookup yields CDR1 LGHNA and CDR2 YNFKEQ. The CDR3 sequence: CVSSQDLNRGDEQYF. The CDR3 nucleotides are TGTGTCAGCAGCCAAGATCTCAACAGGGGGGACGAGCAGTACTTC.

The chain has TRBV20-1 and TRBJ2-1; 10 bases are a match to TRBD2. The CDR3 covers 14 residues. V was clipped by 1 base and J by 5 bases; unmatched bases: 2. The V gene's germline CDR1 is DFQATT and CDR2 SNEGSKA (reference sequence). The DNA for the CDR3 is TGCAGTGCTAGAGCCAGCGGGGGGGACAATGAGCAGTTCTTC. Protein product: CSARASGGDNEQFF.

This clonotype was seen only a few times. The chain couples TRBV7-2 to TRBJ2-3; D perhaps matches TRBD1 (5 bases). The germline CDR1 and CDR2 sequences are SGHTA and FQGNSA. CDR3 length equals 14 residues. The ends were cut back, 7 bases at V and 2 bases at J, with 13 bases in the middle. This CDR3 is CASTWGGYTDTQYF. CDR3 DNA sequence: TGTGCCAGCACCTGGGGCGGCTACACAGATACGCAGTATTTT.

About this clonotype itself: One base away lies a much larger clone, so this may be a sequencing read error. V and J are TRBV20-1 and TRBJ1-1; TRBD1 is a possible D gene (5 bases). The CDR3 is 13 amino acids. From germline, CDR1 is DFQATT and CDR2 SNEGSKA (reference sequence). Between the trimmed V and J ends, which lost 5 bases and 1 base, there was a span of 11 bases. The CDR3 protein is CSARPQENTEAFF. The CDR3 DNA reads TGCAGTGCTCGCCCACAGGAGAACACTGAAGCTTTCTTT.

This clonotype has more than one count but fewer than ten. The chain carries TRBV14 and TRBJ1-2, with TRBD1 matching over 9 bases. The CDR3 length is 16 residues. Trimming took 1 base from V and 6 from J; bases not matched to a gene: 9. Germline-derived CDR1 and CDR2 are SGHDN and FVKESK. The CDR3 sequence is CASSQGGTGLVNGYTF. CDR3 bases: TGTGCCAGCAGCCAAGGCGGGACAGGGCTTGTAAATGGCTACACCTTC.